A selection of T cell receptor beta chains follows, all from one sample in a study of blood T cells in healthy people across ages. TCRdb independently ran MiXCR on the 5' RACE reads; one entry per CDR3 protein. This table has 1.5 million to 2 million distinct CDR3 sequences, roughly 49% appearing once. Sequenced sample: blood. The receptors derive from a woman in her thirties or forties in good health. CDR3s include the opening cysteine and the closing phenylalanine or tryptophan. The D gene is left open where the match is weak. Rows may omit the clone size; those that give it use once, few, many or a size class.

clone_size d_call j_call v_call cdr3_aa cdr3_nt
few - TRBJ1-2 TRBV20-1 CSGVRVGGGYTF TGCAGTGGAGTGAGGGTAGGGGGTGGCTACACCTTC
- - TRBJ1-1 TRBV6-5 CASSYPGHSEAFF TGTGCCAGCAGTTACCCAGGCCACTCGGAAGCTTTCTTT
- TRBD2 TRBJ2-7 TRBV6-2/TRBV6-3 CASGPGLAGPYEQYF TGTGCCAGCGGACCGGGACTAGCGGGGCCCTACGAGCAGTACTTC
- - TRBJ2-1 TRBV20-1 CSARRGDGVNEQFF TGCAGTGCTAGAAGAGGGGACGGCGTCAATGAGCAGTTCTTC
- - TRBJ2-7 TRBV3-1 CASSLWGLEQYF TGTGCCAGCAGCCTCTGGGGCCTCGAGCAGTACTTC
few - TRBJ2-7 TRBV7-2 CASSFGGFTYEQYF TGTGCCAGCAGCTTTGGGGGGTTCACCTACGAGCAGTACTTC
few TRBD1 TRBJ2-5 TRBV2 CASSEDRALETQYF TGTGCCAGCAGTGAGGACAGGGCCCTGGAGACCCAGTACTTC
once - TRBJ2-7 TRBV2 CASSPVRSFSYEQYF TGTGCCAGCAGTCCCGTCCGAAGCTTCTCCTACGAGCAGTACTTC
- - TRBJ2-1 TRBV29-1 CSVETPLSYNEQFF TGCAGCGTTGAAACTCCGTTATCCTACAATGAGCAGTTCTTC
few - TRBJ2-7 TRBV9 CASSQGHLDTYEQYF TGTGCCAGCAGCCAAGGACACCTTGACACCTACGAGCAGTACTTC
- - TRBJ2-5 TRBV20-1 CSASGQLGLDQETQYF TGCAGTGCTAGCGGACAGTTAGGTCTGGACCAAGAGACCCAGTACTTC
few TRBD1 TRBJ2-7 TRBV28 CASSVIEGTGGASHEQYF TGTGCCAGCAGTGTAATAGAAGGGACAGGGGGCGCAAGCCACGAGCAGTACTTC
- TRBD2 TRBJ2-3 TRBV9 CASSKTGGSTDTQYF TGTGCCAGCAGCAAGACGGGGGGGTCCACAGATACGCAGTATTTT
- - TRBJ1-6 TRBV5-1 CASSSSDDSPLHF TGCGCCAGCAGTAGTTCGGACGATTCACCCCTCCACTTT
few TRBD2 TRBJ2-1 TRBV20-1 CSARGGLAGLSSYNEQFF TGCAGTGCTAGGGGGGGACTAGCGGGGTTGTCCTCCTACAATGAGCAGTTCTTC
- - TRBJ2-3 TRBV12-3/TRBV12-4 CASSSQGGPIPTDTQYF TGTGCCAGCAGTTCGCAGGGGGGCCCCATCCCCACAGATACGCAGTATTTT
- TRBD1 TRBJ2-5 TRBV20-1 CSARRQGRVQETQYF TGCAGTGCTAGAAGACAGGGTCGAGTCCAAGAGACCCAGTACTTC
- - TRBJ1-5 TRBV20-1 CSARGFDQPQHF TGCAGTGCTAGAGGGTTTGATCAGCCCCAGCATTTT
- TRBD1 TRBJ1-6 TRBV20-1 CSARGGQGSSYNSPLHF TGCAGTGCTAGAGGTGGACAGGGGAGCAGCTATAATTCACCCCTCCACTTT
- TRBD1 TRBJ2-4 TRBV28 CASSTTGGEQEAQYF TGTGCCAGCAGTACGACAGGGGGAGAACAAGAGGCCCAGTACTTC
- TRBD1 TRBJ1-2 TRBV7-6 CASSPDRGGRLYYGYTF TGTGCCAGCAGCCCAGACAGGGGTGGGCGGCTATACTATGGCTACACCTTC
few - TRBJ2-7 TRBV7-8 CASSLGPAGVYEQYF TGTGCCAGCAGCTTAGGACCAGCCGGGGTTTACGAGCAGTACTTC
- - TRBJ2-7 TRBV18 CASSPDHLSYEQYF TGTGCCAGCTCACCTGACCACCTCTCCTACGAGCAGTACTTC
- - TRBJ2-3 TRBV6-1 CASSPNGLFEGTDTQYF TGTGCCAGCAGCCCGAATGGACTTTTCGAGGGAACAGATACGCAGTATTTT
few - TRBJ2-7 TRBV11-2 CASSLESLFYEQYF TGTGCCAGCAGCCTAGAGTCCCTTTTCTACGAGCAGTACTTC
- - TRBJ2-1 TRBV6-1 CASSESMWGAYNEQFF TGTGCCAGCAGTGAAAGTATGTGGGGGGCCTACAATGAGCAGTTCTTC
many TRBD1 TRBJ2-7 TRBV7-9 CASSRTGGSQYEQYF TGTGCCAGCAGCCGTACAGGGGGCTCTCAATACGAGCAGTACTTC
few - TRBJ2-4 TRBV3-1 CASSQYGGVAKNIQYF TGTGCCAGCAGCCAATACGGCGGGGTAGCCAAAAACATTCAGTACTTC
- TRBD1 TRBJ2-7 TRBV15 CATSREGQAISYEQYF TGTGCCACCAGCAGAGAGGGACAGGCAATCTCCTACGAGCAGTACTTC
- TRBD2 TRBJ2-5 TRBV20-1 CSARAIGTSGGEETQYF TGCAGTGCTAGAGCGATCGGGACTAGCGGGGGGGAAGAGACCCAGTACTTC
- TRBD1 TRBJ2-5 TRBV7-8 CASSLTGGGSVETQYF TGTGCCAGCAGCCTTACAGGGGGCGGTTCTGTGGAGACCCAGTACTTC
- - TRBJ1-5 TRBV7-2 CASSRVGRGNQPQHF TGTGCCAGCAGCCGAGTGGGGCGCGGCAATCAGCCCCAGCATTTT
- TRBD2 TRBJ2-3 TRBV4-1 CASSQDPAGTDTQYF TGCGCCAGCAGCCAAGATCCAGCGGGGACAGATACGCAGTATTTT
- - TRBJ2-1 TRBV6-1 CASDGVYDNEQFF TGTGCCAGCGACGGGGTTTACGACAATGAGCAGTTCTTC
- TRBD1 TRBJ2-5 TRBV27 CASSLLGDRGETQYF TGTGCCAGCAGTTTACTAGGAGACAGGGGAGAGACCCAGTACTTC
- TRBD1 TRBJ1-1 TRBV7-8 CASSRPGQTMNTEAFF TGTGCCAGCAGCCGACCGGGACAGACCATGAACACTGAAGCTTTCTTT
few - TRBJ1-2 TRBV27 CASSLFGESDYGYTF TGTGCCAGCAGTCTCTTCGGGGAATCGGACTATGGCTACACCTTC
once - TRBJ2-7 TRBV6-2/TRBV6-3 CASSYAAASYNEQYF TGTGCCAGCAGTTACGCAGCGGCATCCTACAATGAGCAGTACTTC
- TRBD1 TRBJ2-1 TRBV24-1 CATSDLQGAYYNEQFF TGTGCCACCAGTGATTTGCAGGGGGCGTACTACAATGAGCAGTTCTTC
- - TRBJ2-2 TRBV7-9 CASSKHLVGANTGELFF TGTGCCAGCAGCAAACACCTGGTGGGAGCGAACACCGGGGAGCTGTTTTTT
- - TRBJ2-7 TRBV4-2 CASSQDPGLSFPEQYF TGTGCCAGCAGCCAAGACCCTGGACTATCGTTCCCCGAGCAGTACTTC
- - TRBJ2-5 TRBV20-1 CSARDRQEQETQYF TGCAGTGCTAGAGATCGGCAGGAGCAAGAGACCCAGTACTTC
- - TRBJ2-7 TRBV12-3/TRBV12-4 CASTHGAAEQYF TGTGCCAGCACGCACGGGGCGGCCGAGCAGTACTTT
once TRBD2 TRBJ2-3 TRBV20-1 CSAPKFRRGGADTQYF TGCAGTGCCCCCAAATTCAGGCGGGGGGGCGCAGATACGCAGTATTTT
once - TRBJ1-1 TRBV2 CASAASPQAFF TGTGCCAGCGCAGCCTCCCCTCAGGCTTTCTTT